A selection of T cell receptor beta chains follows, all from one sample in a study of identical twins. TCRdb fed the 5' RACE reads into MiXCR, producing one record per CDR3 protein. The profile shows around 480,000 distinct CDR3 sequences, 11% to 15% of them singletons. Another study also made use of these data, one on yellow fever vaccine responses in identical twins.

Sequencing was done on a sample of CD4+ T cells sorted from blood. Receptors were obtained from a woman between 18 and 29 years old in good health. CDR3s include the opening cysteine and the closing phenylalanine or tryptophan. Each record gives: CDR3 length, D gene, V gene, CDR3 protein. The D gene is left open where the match is weak.

14	TRBD2	TRBV4-2	CASSQDLVSGGRYF
18	NA	TRBV28	CASSLPPMQAGRRGEQYF
12	NA	TRBV28	CASSLWQGTQYF
14	TRBD1	TRBV28	CASTKDRVYETQYF
14	TRBD1	TRBV20-1	CSARDRGHSDTQYF
12	TRBD1	TRBV20-1	CSAQDRGETQYF
15	TRBD1	TRBV28	CASTKQGRKAYEQYF
13	NA	TRBV29-1	CSALPGSQETQYF
12	NA	TRBV29-1	CSVEARGETQYF
15	NA	TRBV5-1	CASSLLGSGAETQYF
16	TRBD2	TRBV6-1	CASSLVRLAINDEQFF
14	TRBD1	TRBV12-3/TRBV12-4	CASRRKPDREQQFF
13	NA	TRBV24-1	CATSDSPNYEQYF
18	TRBD2	TRBV10-3	CAPATEPRTRGAYNEQFF
15	TRBD1	TRBV5-4	CASSLAVQGANEQFF
13	TRBD2	TRBV20-1	CSHLAGGTYEQYF
12	NA	TRBV29-1	CSALRTSYEQYF
13	NA	TRBV12-3/TRBV12-4	CASSGDLTGELFF
16	TRBD1	TRBV28	CASSLRDRPFNYGYTF
15	TRBD2	TRBV12-3/TRBV12-4	CASSFSSGTSYEQYF
15	TRBD2	TRBV15	CATSRGGGASETQYF
15	NA	TRBV7-8	CASSLARGGAYEQYF
15	NA	TRBV24-1	CATSDTRTAQETQYF
11	TRBD1	TRBV20-1	CSAGTENIQYF
13	TRBD1	TRBV12-3/TRBV12-4	CASSRTGYSPLHF
17	NA	TRBV7-7	CASSFRSGPANTGELFF
20	TRBD2	TRBV5-1	CASSATLLAGGLANTGELFF
16	NA	TRBV7-9	CASSLTVSGRDTEAFF
15	NA	TRBV21-1	CASSKWGGTYNEQFF
15	NA	TRBV3-1	CASSLRRGATDTQYF
17	TRBD2	TRBV28	CASSAETSDYYTGELFF
13	NA	TRBV6-5	CASSSYMYNEQFF
15	TRBD2	TRBV4-1	CASSQPGLAVGELFF
16	TRBD2	TRBV12-3/TRBV12-4	CASSFGGGSGSYEQYF
15	NA	TRBV24-1	CATADPGRNTGELFF
13	TRBD1	TRBV7-9	CASNAQGAYEQYF
17	NA	TRBV12-3/TRBV12-4	CASTPLGGLLSYNEQFF
14	TRBD1	TRBV7-9	CASSSDRGASEQYF
14	TRBD2	TRBV7-9	CASSYKREVETQYF
13	TRBD2	TRBV7-2	CASSKAGFGELFF
14	NA	TRBV7-2	CASSPRGGPLEQYF
12	NA	TRBV27	CASSRFTDTQYF
18	TRBD2	TRBV5-1	CASSSGLAGALTTDTQYF
15	NA	TRBV5-6	CASSLARQETYEQYF
13	NA	TRBV20-1	CSASLATNEKLFF
13	NA	TRBV29-1	CSGGQSSYNEQFF